One and the same sample provided the 29 T cell receptor beta chains below, sequenced in a study of patients and donors after allogeneic stem cell transplantation. TCRdb called the RT-PCR reads again in MiXCR, with one record for every CDR3 protein. The sample has some 160,000 distinct CDR3 sequences; roughly 24% are singletons. The sequenced material came from blood, either unsorted or a sorted T cell fraction (not recorded which). These receptors came from a human donor who was either an allogeneic HSCT recipient or a stem cell or donor lymphocyte infusion donor (not recorded which). It is not recorded whose cells these are; they may come from a transplant donor.

This chain joins TRBV12-3 or TRBV12-4 and TRBJ2-5; weak D call: TRBD2 (5 bases). V dropped 6 bases and J dropped 1 base, with 12 bases sitting between them. There are 14 residues in the CDR3. This CDR3 reads CASSPWRSQETQYF. In DNA, the CDR3 is TGTGCCAGCAGCCCCTGGAGGAGCCAAGAGACCCAGTACTTC.

This clonotype was recorded at least ten times. The CDR3 DNA reads as TGTGCCACCAGCAGAGATTCAGGGAACTATGGCTACACCTTC. Amino acid sequence: CATSRDSGNYGYTF. The rearrangement uses TRBV15 and TRBJ1-2, with D tentatively TRBD1 (5 bases). This CDR3 is built from 14 residues. The germline V and J ends were trimmed by 0 bases and 2 bases, with 7 bases remaining between them. Germline values: CDR1 LNHNV, CDR2 YYDKDF (reference sequence). Combining the CDR3 with reference TRBV15 and TRBJ1-2 gives the whole variable domain DAMVIQNPRYQVTQFGKPVTLSCSQTLNHNVMYWYQQKSSQAPKLLFHYYDKDFNNEADTPDNFQSRRPNTSFCFLDIRSPGLGDTAMYLCATSRDSGNYGYTFGSGTRLTVV.

This clonotype was observed a handful of times. The chain carries TRBV7-9 and TRBJ2-7; D ambiguous. V was pared by 1 base and J by 7 bases, with 8 bases between. Germline V gene lookup returns CDR1 SEHNR and CDR2 FQNEAQ (reference sequence). The CDR3 length is 12 residues. CDR3 sequence (DNA): TGTGCCAGCAGCTTAGGCCCTCGTGAGCAGTACTTC. Translated, it gives CASSLGPREQYF.

The chain links TRBV12-3 or TRBV12-4 to TRBJ2-3; D possibly uses TRBD1 or TRBD2 (5 bases each). The CDR3 has 14 amino acids. Trimming shortened V by 4 bases and J by 6 bases, and 14 bases separated the two germline ends. The chain's CDR3 is CASSWLIRDDTQYF. In DNA, the CDR3 is TGTGCCAGCAGTTGGCTTATAAGGGACGATACGCAGTATTTT.

Ten or more counts support this clonotype. The J gene is TRBJ1-3, the V gene TRBV12-3 or TRBV12-4, with D unclear. V was trimmed by 5 bases and J by 4 bases, leaving 9 bases between them. The CDR3 length is 13 residues. For the CDR3, the DNA is TGTGCCAGCAGTCTAAGCTCCGGAAACACCATATATTTT. Translating it yields CASSLSSGNTIYF.

This clonotype was seen a single time. The chain joins TRBV21-1 to TRBJ2-5. TRBV21-1 is listed as a pseudogene. CDR3 length: 14 amino acids. The CDR3 DNA reads as TGTGCCAGCAGCGAGAAGAGGAGCTCGGAGACCCAGTACTTC. It encodes CASSEKRSSETQYF.

There are many counts of this clonotype. CDR3 region: CASSVQGENTEAFF. In DNA form, the CDR3 reads TGCGCCAGCAGCGTACAGGGGGAGAACACTGAAGCTTTCTTT. This chain connects TRBV5-1 to TRBJ1-1; 8 positions agree with TRBD1. The germline CDR1 and CDR2 sequences are SGHRS and YFSETQ. The CDR3 consists of 14 residues. The V and J ends lost 4 bases and 1 base, in that order; junction bases with no gene match: 3.

This chain joins TRBV24-1 and TRBJ2-1; D is ambiguous. The germline CDR1 and CDR2 sequences are KGHDR and SFDVKD. V lost 5 bases and J lost 9, with 7 bases in between. The CDR3 consists of 11 residues. The CDR3 spells CATSGNSEQFF. The CDR3 nucleotides read TGTGCCACCAGTGGAAACAGTGAGCAGTTCTTC.

The V and J genes are TRBV27 and TRBJ2-5; possibly TRBD1 or TRBD2 for D (5 bases each). The germline V and J ends were trimmed by 6 bases and 2 bases, with 16 bases remaining between them. This CDR3 region has 15 residues. Germline loops: CDR1 MNHEY, CDR2 SMNVEV (reference sequence). CDR3 nucleotides: TGTGCCAGCAGAAATACAAGGGACGGGCAAGAGACCCAGTACTTC. Its translation: CASRNTRDGQETQYF.

This chain joins TRBV4-2 and TRBJ1-5; 9 nucleotides match TRBD1. The V gene's germline CDR1 is LGHNA and CDR2 YNFKEQ. J was trimmed by 1 base and V by 0 bases; bases with no gene match: 7. The CDR3 extends over 18 amino acids. The CDR3 sequence: CASSQDWGQGGSNQPQHF. The CDR3 coding sequence is TGTGCCAGCAGCCAAGATTGGGGACAGGGCGGCAGCAATCAGCCCCAGCATTTT.

This clonotype was seen a few times. The genes are TRBV18 and TRBJ1-1, with a weak D call TRBD1 (6 bases). V lost 0 bases and J lost 1, with 9 bases in between. There are 15 residues in the CDR3. CDR1 KGHSH and CDR2 LQKENI come from the germline V gene. This chain's CDR3 is CASSPPRGWNTEAFF. In DNA form, the CDR3 reads TGTGCCAGCTCACCACCTAGGGGGTGGAACACTGAAGCTTTCTTT.

This clonotype was recorded a few times. The chain employs TRBV5-1 and TRBJ1-1; D may be TRBD1 (5 bases). V lost 3 bases, J lost 8 bases, and 14 bases lay in between. The CDR3 spans 13 residues. In germline, CDR1 is SGHRS, CDR2 YFSETQ. DNA of the CDR3: TGCGCCAGCAGCTCCCCGCCCTGGACAGAAGCTTTCTTT. Protein sequence: CASSSPPWTEAFF.

The chain couples TRBV29-1 to TRBJ1-2, with TRBD1 matching over 9 bases. J lost 7 bases, V lost 8 bases, and 11 bases had no gene match. Germline-derived CDR1 and CDR2 are SQVTM and ANQGSEA. There are 13 residues in the CDR3. In DNA, the CDR3 is TGCAGCACCCGATCCGGGACAGGGATTGGCTACACCTTC. It codes for CSTRSGTGIGYTF.

V gene TRBV20-1 combines with J gene TRBJ2-1; the match to TRBD2 covers 9 bases. The J segment lost 6 bases and the V segment lost 1 base, leaving 4 bases of the junction unmatched. Looked up from germline, CDR1 is DFQATT and CDR2 is SNEGSKA (reference sequence). This CDR3 contains 14 residues. This CDR3 is CSARVAGALNEQFF. The CDR3 DNA reads TGCAGTGCTAGAGTAGCGGGGGCCCTCAATGAGCAGTTCTTC.

The V call is TRBV20-1, the J call TRBJ1-1; D remains ambiguous. Trimming pared 6 bases from V and 5 bases from J, leaving 13 bases between. CDR3 length: 12 amino acids. Germline V gives CDR1 DFQATT, CDR2 SNEGSKA (reference sequence). CDR3 coding DNA: TGCAGTGCCGTAGGAGGAGGGACTGAAGCTTTCTTT. This codes for CSAVGGGTEAFF.

This clonotype was picked up many times. The chain carries TRBV2 and TRBJ1-2, with D perhaps matching TRBD1 (6 bases). The V gene's germline CDR1 is SNHLY and CDR2 FYNNEI. The CDR3 totals 13 residues. Trimming stripped 8 bases from V and 5 bases from J, with 15 bases between. The CDR3 bases are TGTGCCAGCGGACAGCCCAGGGGATATGGCTACACCTTC. Protein: CASGQPRGYGYTF.

This clonotype was detected many times. This chain connects TRBV6-2 or TRBV6-3 to TRBJ1-5; no clear D gene. Germline V gene data show CDR1 as MNHEY and CDR2 as SVGEGT. Between the trimmed V and J ends, which lost 2 bases and 4 bases, there was a span of 3 bases. This CDR3 is 12 amino acids long. The CDR3 region is CASSYRNQPQHF. The CDR3, as DNA: TGTGCCAGCAGTTACAGAAATCAGCCCCAGCATTTT.

The chain's CDR3 is CSVTVDRYYYGYTF. CDR3 nucleotide sequence: TGCAGCGTAACCGTCGACAGGTATTACTATGGCTACACCTTC. The V and J genes are TRBV29-1 and TRBJ1-2, with D perhaps matching TRBD1 (6 bases). With 6 bases removed from V and 3 bases from J, the gap between germline ends came to 17 bases. Germline CDR1 reads SQVTM; CDR2 reads ANQGSEA. The CDR3 covers 14 residues.

The chain joins TRBV7-2 to TRBJ2-1; TRBD2 aligns across 8 bases. Germline values: CDR1 SGHTA, CDR2 FQGNSA. The V and J ends lost 4 bases and 6 bases, in that order; junction bases with no gene match: 5. The CDR3 spans 14 residues. Here the CDR3 DNA reads TGTGCCAGCAGCTCTAGGAGCGGGAGCAATGAGCAGTTCTTC. Its protein is CASSSRSGSNEQFF.

This chain uses TRBV7-8 with TRBJ2-3; possible D gene TRBD1, 6 bases. The CDR3 contains 14 residues. V lost 5 bases and J lost 10, with 19 bases in between. CDR1 and CDR2 (germline): SGHVS, FQNEAQ. CDR3 bases: TGTGCCAGCAGCCGAGACGGGACATCCGTTGCGCAGTATTTT. Its protein product is CASSRDGTSVAQYF.

The chain employs TRBV5-6 and TRBJ1-1; D is perhaps TRBD1 (5 bases). The CDR3 covers 15 residues. CDR1 and CDR2 (germline): SGHDT, YYEEEE. V lost 4 bases and J 3 bases, leaving 16 bases between the germline ends. The CDR3 loop is CASSHRRGGDTEAFF. CDR3 bases: TGTGCCAGCAGCCATCGCCGGGGAGGGGACACTGAAGCTTTCTTT.

This clonotype came up many times. The rearrangement uses TRBV21-1 and TRBJ1-2. TRBV21-1 is an annotated pseudogene. The length of the CDR3 is 13 residues. CDR3 amino acids: CARRPADDQGYTF. In nucleotides, the CDR3 is TGTGCCAGGCGTCCGGCAGACGACCAGGGCTACACCTTC.

This clonotype was counted many times. V gene TRBV5-1 combines with J gene TRBJ1-1, with 7 bases identical to TRBD1. This CDR3 has 14 amino acids. CDR1 is SGHRS and CDR2 is YFSETQ in the germline V gene. The ends lost 0 bases at V and 4 bases at J; junction bases unmatched: 3. CDR3 nucleotides: TGCGCCAGCAGCTTGGTCGCAGGGGGCACTGAAGCTTTCTTT. Its translation is CASSLVAGGTEAFF.

On this clonotype: A read error may account for a junction end that differs from germline. This rearrangement joins TRBV15 to TRBJ1-2, with D tentatively TRBD1 (5 bases). This CDR3 comprises 13 residues. Looked up from germline, CDR1 is LNHNV and CDR2 is YYDKDF (reference sequence). The CDR3 protein is CATSTGTNYGYAF. The CDR3 DNA reads as TGTGCCACCAGCACGGGGACGAACTATGGCTACGCCTTC.

The V gene is TRBV5-1, the J gene TRBJ1-3, with 7 bases aligning to TRBD1. The CDR3 consists of 16 residues. Germline CDR1 is SGHRS and CDR2 is YFSETQ. V was pared by 0 bases and J by 3 bases, with 6 bases of the junction left unmatched. CDR3 protein: CASSLVFGTVGNTIYF. The DNA for the CDR3 is TGCGCCAGCAGCTTGGTTTTCGGGACAGTTGGAAACACCATATATTTT.

This clonotype has at least ten counts. The chain combines TRBV29-1 with TRBJ1-1; TRBD1 agrees at 8 bases. The V and J ends lost 5 bases and 4 bases, in that order; junction bases with no gene match: 3. CDR3 length equals 12 residues. Germline V gene sequence: CDR1 SQVTM, CDR2 ANQGSEA. This chain's CDR3 is CSVPTGGTEAFF. CDR3 in DNA: TGCAGCGTTCCAACAGGGGGCACTGAAGCTTTCTTT.

Details on this clonotype: Germline and junction disagree at one end, which may indicate a read error. The V call is TRBV12-3 or TRBV12-4, the J call TRBJ1-6; D uncertain. This CDR3 is 13 amino acids long. The CDR3 spells CASSLETRSPLHF. CDR3 nucleotides: TGTGCCAGCAGCTTAGAGACGAGATCACCCCTCCACTTT.

This clonotype was observed a few times. This chain uses TRBV7-2 with TRBJ2-2, with D hard to call. Germline V gene data show CDR1 as SGHTA and CDR2 as FQGNSA. The CDR3 runs to 14 residues. V dropped 1 base and J dropped 6 bases, with 9 bases sitting between them. The CDR3 nucleotides are TGTGCCAGCAGCTTAGAGCGCTGGGCCGGGGAGCTGTTTTTT. Its translation: CASSLERWAGELFF.

V is TRBV10-3 and J is TRBJ2-2; 8 nucleotides agree with TRBD1. Looked up from germline, CDR1 is ENHRY and CDR2 is SYGVKD. This CDR3 has 16 residues. Trimming took 3 bases from V and 4 from J; bases not matched to a gene: 7. CDR3: CAISDADRGGTGELFF. The CDR3 DNA sequence: TGTGCCATCAGTGATGCCGACAGGGGCGGCACCGGGGAGCTGTTTTTT.